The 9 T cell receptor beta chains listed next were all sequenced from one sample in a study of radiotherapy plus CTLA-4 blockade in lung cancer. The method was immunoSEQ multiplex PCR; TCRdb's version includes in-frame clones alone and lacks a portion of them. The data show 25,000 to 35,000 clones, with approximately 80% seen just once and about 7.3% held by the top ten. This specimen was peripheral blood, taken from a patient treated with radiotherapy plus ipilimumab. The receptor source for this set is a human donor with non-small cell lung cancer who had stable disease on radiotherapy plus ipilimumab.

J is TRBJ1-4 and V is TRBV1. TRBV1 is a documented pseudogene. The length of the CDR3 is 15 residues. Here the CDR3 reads CTSSQDRDSIEKLFF. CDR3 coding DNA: TGCACCAGCAGCCAAGACAGGGACTCCATCGAAAAACTGTTTTTT.

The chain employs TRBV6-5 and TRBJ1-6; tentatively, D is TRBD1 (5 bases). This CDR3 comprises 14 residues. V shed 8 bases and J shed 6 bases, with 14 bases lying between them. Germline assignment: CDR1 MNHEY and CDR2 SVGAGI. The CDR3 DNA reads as TGTGCCAGCCGTGGTTTGCAGGGTAATTCACCCCTCCACTTT. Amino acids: CASRGLQGNSPLHF.

The DNA of the CDR3 is TGTGCCAGCAGTGAGGGAGGATACAATGAGCAGTTCTTC. Translating it yields CASSEGGYNEQFF. The J gene is TRBJ2-1, the V gene TRBV25-1, with TRBD2 as a possible D gene (6 bases). Germline CDR1 reads MGHDK; CDR2 reads SYGVNS. CDR3 size: 13 residues. The V end lost 3 bases, the J end lost 4 bases, and 7 bases lay between the germline ends.

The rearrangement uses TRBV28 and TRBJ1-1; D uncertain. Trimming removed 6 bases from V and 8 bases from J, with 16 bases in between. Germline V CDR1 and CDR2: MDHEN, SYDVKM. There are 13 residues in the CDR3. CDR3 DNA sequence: TGTGCCAGCAGCCCGAGGAGGGAGCAGGAAGCTTTCTTT. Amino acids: CASSPRREQEAFF.

DNA of the CDR3: TGTGCCAGCAGCCCTCAGGGTACTGACTATGGCTACACCTTC. Encoded protein: CASSPQGTDYGYTF. The rearrangement links TRBV11-2 to TRBJ1-2; D is possibly TRBD1 (5 bases). Germline V gives CDR1 SGHAT, CDR2 FQNNGV. Between the trimmed V and J ends, which lost 5 bases and 3 bases, there was a span of 13 bases. This CDR3 has 14 amino acids.

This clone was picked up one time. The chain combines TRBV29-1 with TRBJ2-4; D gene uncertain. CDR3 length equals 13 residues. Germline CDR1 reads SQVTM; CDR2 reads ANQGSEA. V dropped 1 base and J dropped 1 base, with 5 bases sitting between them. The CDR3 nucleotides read TGCAGCGTTGAAGTAGGGGCCAAAAACATTCAGTACTTC. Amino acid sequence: CSVEVGAKNIQYF.

CDR3 in DNA: TGTGCCAGCAGCTTACACAGGGTAGGCTCCTCTGGGGCCAACGTCCTGACTTTC. It codes for CASSLHRVGSSGANVLTF. The rearrangement uses TRBV7-2 and TRBJ2-6; TRBD1 is a possible D gene (6 bases). The CDR3 consists of 18 residues. CDR1 and CDR2 from the germline V gene are SGHTA and FQGNSA. V lost 2 bases and J 0 bases, leaving 14 bases between the germline ends.

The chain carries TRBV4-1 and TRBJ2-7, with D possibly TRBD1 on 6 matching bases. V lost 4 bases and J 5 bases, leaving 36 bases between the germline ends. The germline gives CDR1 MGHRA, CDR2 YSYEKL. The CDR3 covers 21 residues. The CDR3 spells CASSRKRTLYSGTPTNHEQYV. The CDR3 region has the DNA TGCGCCAGCAGCCGAAAGAGGACACTCTACTCCGGGACACCAACGAACCACGAGCAGTACGTC.

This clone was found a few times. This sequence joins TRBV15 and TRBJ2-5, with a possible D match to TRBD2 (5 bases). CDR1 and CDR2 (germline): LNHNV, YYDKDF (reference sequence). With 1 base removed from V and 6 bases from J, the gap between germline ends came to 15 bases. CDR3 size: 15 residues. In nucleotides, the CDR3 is TGTGCCACCAGCAGAGCGGAGGATTTCGGCAAGACCCAGTACTTC. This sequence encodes CATSRAEDFGKTQYF. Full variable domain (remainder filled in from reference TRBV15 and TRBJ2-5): DAMVIQNPRYQVTQFGKPVTLSCSQTLNHNVMYWYQQKSSQAPKLLFHYYDKDFNNEADTPDNFQSRRPNTSFCFLDIRSPGLGDTAMYLCATSRAEDFGKTQYFGPGTRLLVL.